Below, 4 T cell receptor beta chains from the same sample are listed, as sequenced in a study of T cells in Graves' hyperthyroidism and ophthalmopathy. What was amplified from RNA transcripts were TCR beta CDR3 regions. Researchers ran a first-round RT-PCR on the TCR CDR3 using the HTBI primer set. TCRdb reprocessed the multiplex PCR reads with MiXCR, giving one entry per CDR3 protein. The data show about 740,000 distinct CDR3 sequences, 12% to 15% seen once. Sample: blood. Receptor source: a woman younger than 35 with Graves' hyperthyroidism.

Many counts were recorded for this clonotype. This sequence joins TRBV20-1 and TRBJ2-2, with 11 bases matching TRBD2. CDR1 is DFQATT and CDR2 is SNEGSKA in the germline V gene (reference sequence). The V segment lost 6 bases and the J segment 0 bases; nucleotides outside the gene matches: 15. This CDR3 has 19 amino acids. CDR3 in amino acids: CSAFPVGLAGHSNTGELFF. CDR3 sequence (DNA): TGCAGTGCCTTCCCTGTAGGACTAGCGGGTCACTCGAACACCGGGGAGCTGTTTTTT.

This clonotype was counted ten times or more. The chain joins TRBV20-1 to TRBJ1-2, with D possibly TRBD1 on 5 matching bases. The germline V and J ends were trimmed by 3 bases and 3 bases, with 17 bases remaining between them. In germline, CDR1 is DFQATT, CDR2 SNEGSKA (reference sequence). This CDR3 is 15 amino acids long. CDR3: CSARLLGGGDYGYTF. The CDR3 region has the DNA TGCAGTGCTAGGCTACTTGGGGGTGGGGACTATGGCTACACCTTC.

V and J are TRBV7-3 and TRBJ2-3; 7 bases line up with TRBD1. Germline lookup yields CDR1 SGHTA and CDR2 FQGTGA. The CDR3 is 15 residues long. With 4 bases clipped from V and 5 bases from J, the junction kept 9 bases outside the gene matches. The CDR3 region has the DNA TGTGCCAGCAGCTCCCGGGCAGGGGGTTTAGATACGCAGTATTTT. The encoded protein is CASSSRAGGLDTQYF.

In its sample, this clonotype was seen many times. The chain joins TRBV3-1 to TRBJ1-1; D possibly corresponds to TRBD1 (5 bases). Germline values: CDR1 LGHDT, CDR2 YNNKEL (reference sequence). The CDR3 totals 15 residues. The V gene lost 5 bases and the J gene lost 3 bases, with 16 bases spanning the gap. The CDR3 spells CASSDSSKGYTEAFF. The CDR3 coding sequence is TGTGCCAGCAGCGACTCAAGTAAGGGGTACACTGAAGCTTTCTTT.